Below, one TCR beta chain is given with its context. What it recognizes is unknown. This entry comes from a study of human T cells and chemical hapten exposure. The wider study: Sensitization applied 2% DPC to roughly 2 cm by roughly 2 cm of upper inner arm skin. Points from the study as a whole: With regard to DPC sensitization, TCRs above 1 in 1000 frequency did not change. A positive correlation with patch test score was found for PT1 expanded TCR counts.

Specified time point: patch test 2, 6 weeks after DPC sensitization. The treatment was: therapeutic diphenylcyclopropenone sensitization with weekly scalp DPC. Donation of samples came from alopecia patients who were 18 to 70 years old and suitable for DPC. A single record per CDR3 protein comes from TCRdb applying MiXCR to the RACE reads. The sample yields around 360,000 distinct CDR3 sequences, 6% to 7% seen once. The V gene's germline CDR1 is SEHNR and CDR2 FQNEAQ (reference sequence). This CDR3 region has 13 residues. V lost 3 bases to trimming and J lost 7 bases, with 12 bases between them. This chain connects TRBV7-9 to TRBJ1-1, with D possibly TRBD1 on 5 matching bases. The TCR comes from a young woman with alopecia areata. Some clones in this sample may be carry-over from other donors' samples. The sample here was whole blood, taken in connection with sensitization to the hapten diphenylcyclopropenone (DPC). Here the CDR3 reads CASSFPGQIEAFF. The CDR3 bases are TGTGCCAGCAGCTTTCCAGGGCAAATTGAAGCTTTCTTT.